This paragraph reports one T cell receptor (beta chain). Its antigen remains unidentified. This sample stems from a study of T cell responses to AZD1222 COVID-19 vaccine. Across the whole study: Pooled samples include second doses given at about 4 or 12 weeks. Findings and limits, study-wide: White British people made up most donors, females outnumbered males, and clonal diversity was possibly underestimated. Repertoires were obtained solely post-peak T cell response.

The protocol was immunoSEQ multiplex PCR, while the TCRdb copy is restricted to in-frame clones and leaves out a portion. The sample has roughly 120,000 clones, approximately 90% seen once. This CDR3 is 16 amino acids long. CDR1 is LGHNA, CDR2 YSLEER, per germline. V dropped 4 bases and J dropped 7 bases, with 23 bases sitting between them. V usage is TRBV4-3 and J usage is TRBJ2-7; tentatively, D is TRBD2 (5 bases). This material consisted of peripheral blood, taken on day 0 of AZD1222 vaccination. The clonotype was recovered from an adult in good health. Written as DNA, the CDR3 is TGCGCCAGCAGCCCTCCCAGAGGCGACACACGCGGGGAGCAGTACTTC. As protein: CASSPPRGDTRGEQYF.